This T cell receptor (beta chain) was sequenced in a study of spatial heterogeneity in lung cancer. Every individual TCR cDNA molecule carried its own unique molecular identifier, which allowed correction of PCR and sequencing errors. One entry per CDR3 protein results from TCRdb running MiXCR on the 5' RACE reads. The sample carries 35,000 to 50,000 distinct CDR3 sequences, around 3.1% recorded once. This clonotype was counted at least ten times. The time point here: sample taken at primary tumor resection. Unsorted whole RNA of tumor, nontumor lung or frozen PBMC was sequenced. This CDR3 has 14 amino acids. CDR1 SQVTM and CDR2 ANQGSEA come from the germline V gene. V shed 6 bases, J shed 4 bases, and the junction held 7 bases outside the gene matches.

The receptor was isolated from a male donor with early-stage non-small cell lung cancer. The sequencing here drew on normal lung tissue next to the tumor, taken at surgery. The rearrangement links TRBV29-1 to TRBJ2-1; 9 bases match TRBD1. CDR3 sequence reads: CSVGTGTGYNEQFF. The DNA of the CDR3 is TGCAGCGTCGGAACCGGGACAGGGTACAATGAGCAGTTCTTC.